Below, 21 T cell receptor beta chains from the same sample are listed, as sequenced in a study of CD8+ T cells in alopecia areata. Following RNA extraction, reverse transcription yielded cDNA that acted as the sequencing template. Data came from immunoSEQ multiplex PCR; TCRdb stores just in-frame clones and leaves some out. This sample has approximately 42,000 clones; about three fifths occur once, and the top ten carry roughly 22%. This sample's treatment: oral pan-JAK inhibitor, 5-10 mg twice daily. The starting material was CD8+ T cells sorted from blood, obtained at week 4, from a patient treated with tofacitinib. These receptors were collected from a human donor with alopecia areata.

The sample holds a few counts of this clone. V usage is TRBV29-1 and J usage is TRBJ2-3; 11 bases line up with TRBD2. V dropped 4 bases and J dropped 2; count of bases not matched to a gene: 11. Per the germline V gene, CDR1 is SQVTM and CDR2 is ANQGSEA. The CDR3 consists of 17 residues. The CDR3: CSVGRLAGGLNTDTQYF. The CDR3 DNA follows: TGCAGCGTTGGTAGGCTAGCGGGGGGACTGAACACAGATACGCAGTATTTT.

The chain links TRBV7-9 to TRBJ2-1, with 7 bases matching TRBD2. V shed 4 bases, J shed 0 bases, and the junction held 9 bases outside the gene matches. The germline V gene encodes CDR1 SEHNR and CDR2 FQNEAQ (reference sequence). The CDR3 runs 17 residues. CDR3 DNA sequence: TGTGCCAGCAGCTCGAACTCCGGGGGGAGCTCCTACAATGAGCAGTTCTTC. Amino acid sequence: CASSSNSGGSSYNEQFF. The variable domain in full, completed from reference TRBV7-9 and TRBJ2-1, reads DTGVSQNPRHKITKRGQNVTFRCDPISEHNRLYWYRQTLGQGPEFLTYFQNEAQLEKSRLLSDRFSAERPKGSFSTLEIQRTEQGDSAMYLCASSSNSGGSSYNEQFFGPGTRLTVL.

CDR3 region: CASSTDTGTGDYEQYF. In DNA form, the CDR3 reads TGTGCCAGCAGTACTGACACCGGGACAGGGGACTACGAGCAGTACTTC. This rearrangement joins TRBV27 to TRBJ2-7; 10 bases map to TRBD1. CDR3 length equals 16 residues. V lost 5 bases, J lost 3 bases, and 10 bases stayed unmatched. Germline CDR1 is MNHEY and CDR2 is SMNVEV (reference sequence).

The chain combines TRBV7-2 with TRBJ1-6, with D uncertain. V lost 5 bases, J lost 10 bases, and 12 bases lay in between. The germline V gene encodes CDR1 SGHTA and CDR2 FQGNSA. CDR3 length: 13 residues. Here the CDR3 DNA reads TGTGCCAGCAGCATTAGTACGGGCTCACCCCTCCACTTT. Encoded protein: CASSISTGSPLHF.

In regard to this clone: The junction departs from the called germline gene at one end, perhaps through a read error. The chain recombines TRBV10-3 with TRBJ2-3; maybe TRBD1 (5 bases). Germline assignment: CDR1 ENHRY and CDR2 SYGVKD. The CDR3 has 15 residues. CDR3 sequence reads: CASSVQGGSTDTQYF. Written as DNA, the CDR3 is TGTGCCAGCAGTGTCCAGGGTGGGAGCACAGATACGCAGTATTTT.

This rearrangement joins TRBV30 to TRBJ1-1; D is possibly TRBD1 (6 bases). Germline CDR1 reads GTSNPN; CDR2 reads SVGIG (reference sequence). The CDR3 runs 13 residues. The V gene lost 7 bases and the J gene lost 5 bases, with 17 bases spanning the gap. CDR3 nucleotides: TGTGCCTCGTCAATAATTCAGGGGACTGAAGCTTTCTTT. Protein product: CASSIIQGTEAFF.

The chain recombines TRBV6-1 with TRBJ2-6; D is ambiguous. CDR1 and CDR2 from the germline V gene are MNHNS and SASEGT. Trimming stripped 1 base from V and 0 bases from J, with 10 bases between. This CDR3 is 17 amino acids long. The CDR3 DNA follows: TGTGCCAGCAGTGAAGGGCGTCCGTACTCTGGGGCCAACGTCCTGACTTTC. The encoded protein is CASSEGRPYSGANVLTF.

The chain has TRBV14 and TRBJ2-2; perhaps TRBD1 as D (5 bases). The CDR3 is 18 residues long. Germline loops: CDR1 SGHDN, CDR2 FVKESK. V dropped 3 bases and J dropped 0 bases, with 17 bases sitting between them. The CDR3 DNA reads as TGTGCCAGCAGCCATTCCGGTTATGGGGCTTCGAACACCGGGGAGCTGTTTTTT. Its protein product is CASSHSGYGASNTGELFF.

The CDR3 DNA sequence: TGTGCCAGCCAATCCTCACAGGGGCGAACCGGCTACACCTTC. Translated, it gives CASQSSQGRTGYTF. V and J are TRBV27 and TRBJ1-2; 7 bases fit TRBD1. CDR1 and CDR2 (germline): MNHEY, SMNVEV (reference sequence). Trimming removed 8 bases from V and 8 bases from J; junction bases left unmatched: 14. The CDR3 has 14 residues.

V and J are TRBV30 and TRBJ1-2; 9 nucleotides align to TRBD1. This CDR3 is built from 14 residues. Trimming cost V 2 bases and J 5 bases; bases outside gene matches: 6. Germline loops: CDR1 GTSNPN, CDR2 SVGIG (reference sequence). The CDR3 reads CAWSTGQGGYGYTF. The DNA of the CDR3 is TGTGCCTGGAGTACGGGACAGGGAGGGTATGGCTACACCTTC.

V usage is TRBV25-1 and J usage is TRBJ2-7; 10 bases line up with TRBD1. Germline V lookup: CDR1 MGHDK, CDR2 SYGVNS. This CDR3 has 16 residues. The V segment lost 1 base and the J segment 0 bases; nucleotides outside the gene matches: 3. The DNA for the CDR3 is TGTGCCAGCAGTGAATCCGGGACAGGGGTCTCCTACGAGCAGTACTTC. Amino acids: CASSESGTGVSYEQYF.

The chain uses TRBV9 and TRBJ2-1, with TRBD2 as a possible D gene (6 bases). CDR1 and CDR2 (germline): SGDLS, YYNGEE. The CDR3 has 14 amino acids. V was cut by 3 bases and J by 5 bases, with 12 bases left in between. CDR3 amino acids: CASSAWTTNNEQFF. In DNA, the CDR3 is TGTGCCAGCAGCGCTTGGACTACAAACAATGAGCAGTTCTTC. Full variable domain (remainder filled in from reference TRBV9 and TRBJ2-1): DSGVTQTPKHLITATGQRVTLRCSPRSGDLSVYWYQQSLDQGLQFLIQYYNGEERAKGNILERFSAQQFPDLHSELNLSSLELGDSALYFCASSAWTTNNEQFFGPGTRLTVL.

This clone has only one observation. The V and J genes are TRBV25-1 and TRBJ1-2; a possible D gene is TRBD1 (5 bases). There are 11 residues in the CDR3. Germline CDR1 and CDR2: MGHDK and SYGVNS. The CDR3, as DNA: TGTGCGGCAGGGTCTGGGTATGGCTACACCTTC. It specifies CAAGSGYGYTF.

The table lists this clone with many counts. V gene TRBV10-2 combines with J gene TRBJ2-7, with 9 bases identical to TRBD1. V dropped 10 bases and J dropped 4; count of bases not matched to a gene: 11. The CDR3 length is 14 residues. CDR1 WSHSY and CDR2 SAAADI come from the germline V gene. DNA of the CDR3: TGCGCCATCGGGGACCCGGGACAGGGTTACGAGCAGTACTTC. It codes for CAIGDPGQGYEQYF.

CDR3 DNA sequence: TGTGCCAGCAGCCCCTCCTTCACTAGCAATGAGCAGTTCTTC. Translation: CASSPSFTSNEQFF. The genes are TRBV13 and TRBJ2-1; D is perhaps TRBD2 (5 bases). Trimming shortened V by 5 bases and J by 6 bases, and 14 bases separated the two germline ends. This CDR3 region has 14 residues. Germline V gene sequence: CDR1 PRHDT, CDR2 FYEKMQ (reference sequence).

This clone appeared a few times. CDR3 amino acids: CASSIGGRSYNEQFF. In nucleotides, the CDR3 is TGTGCCAGCAGTATCGGGGGTAGGTCCTACAATGAGCAGTTCTTC. This chain links TRBV6-4 with TRBJ2-1; D possibly corresponds to TRBD2 (6 bases). The germline CDR1 and CDR2 sequences are MRHNA and SNTAGT. Trimming stripped 5 bases from V and 1 base from J, with 12 bases between. The CDR3 runs to 15 residues.

The chain carries TRBV9 and TRBJ2-6, with D tentatively TRBD1 (6 bases). The V gene lost 2 bases and the J gene lost 1 base, with 7 bases spanning the gap. The CDR3 has 15 residues. Germline V gene lookup returns CDR1 SGDLS and CDR2 YYNGEE. The chain's CDR3 is CASSVTGSGANVLTF. CDR3 sequence (DNA): TGTGCCAGCAGCGTCACAGGGTCTGGGGCCAACGTCCTGACTTTC.

V usage is TRBV7-9 and J usage is TRBJ1-2; 9 bases are shared with TRBD1. Germline V gene sequence: CDR1 SEHNR, CDR2 FQNEAQ (reference sequence). The CDR3 has 15 amino acids. Losses at the gene ends were 4 bases for V and 6 bases for J; bases not matched to a gene: 9. This chain's CDR3 is CASSSYRDREDGYTF. The CDR3 coding sequence is TGTGCCAGCAGCTCGTACCGGGACAGGGAGGATGGCTACACCTTC.

This rearrangement joins TRBV6-5 to TRBJ2-1; the D call may be TRBD1 or TRBD2 (5 bases each). CDR1 is MNHEY, CDR2 SVGAGI, per germline. CDR3 size: 15 residues. V dropped 5 bases and J dropped 5 bases, with 16 bases sitting between them. In nucleotides, the CDR3 is TGTGCCAGCAGTACATGGGACGGCCGCGACAATGAGCAGTTCTTC. Its translation: CASSTWDGRDNEQFF.

This clone was picked up many times. The V call is TRBV27, the J call TRBJ1-4; the D gene is possibly TRBD1 (5 bases). Trimming stripped 0 bases from V and 5 bases from J, with 7 bases between. Germline V gene lookup returns CDR1 MNHEY and CDR2 SMNVEV (reference sequence). The CDR3 runs 14 residues. The CDR3 coding sequence is TGTGCCAGCAGTTTATCGGGGCTCAATGAAAAACTGTTTTTT. Residues: CASSLSGLNEKLFF.

The rearrangement uses TRBV27 and TRBJ2-1; perhaps TRBD1 as D (5 bases). Trimming shortened V by 2 bases and J by 3 bases, and 11 bases separated the two germline ends. Per germline, CDR1 MNHEY and CDR2 SMNVEV (reference sequence). This CDR3 region has 15 residues. The CDR3 is CASSLTTQGYNEQFF. DNA for the CDR3: TGTGCCAGCAGTTTAACTACCCAGGGCTACAATGAGCAGTTCTTC.